The 7 T cell receptor beta chains below all came from one sample that was sequenced in a study of Ad26.COV2.S vaccination and SARS-CoV-2 variants. Indicated treatment: 15 to 20 received Ad26.COV2.S at low or high dose, single or two shots; about 5 received placebo; per-sample allocation not given. Collection of the samples took place on day 63 after the first injection of vaccine or placebo. Produced via immunoSEQ multiplex PCR; TCRdb's table is partial and in-frame only. The table lists some 250,000 clones, 88% of them singletons, with about 10% in the top ten. The sequenced sample was peripheral blood, obtained in a trial of Ad26.COV2.S vaccine versus placebo. These receptors were taken from a person between 18 and 65 years old who received the Ad26.COV2.S COVID-19 vaccine or a placebo.

J is TRBJ2-5 and V is TRBV20-1; D is unresolved. The CDR3 is 11 amino acids. Trimming removed 4 bases from V and 4 bases from J, with 7 bases in between. Germline CDR1 is DFQATT and CDR2 is SNEGSKA (reference sequence). The CDR3 nucleotides read TGCAGTGCTACTAAGGGAGAGACCCAGTACTTC. Translating gives CSATKGETQYF.

The chain carries TRBV7-2 and TRBJ1-2; D gene unclear. This CDR3 is built from 13 residues. Trimming pared 9 bases from V and 0 bases from J, leaving 11 bases between. Per germline, CDR1 SGHTA and CDR2 FQGNSA. This chain's CDR3 is CASRPGANYGYTF. The CDR3 bases are TGTGCCAGTCGTCCAGGAGCTAACTATGGCTACACCTTC.

The chain couples TRBV18 to TRBJ2-2; 7 bases are a match to TRBD1. CDR1 is KGHSH and CDR2 is LQKENI in the germline V gene. The CDR3 sequence is 16 residues long. J gave up 0 bases and V 8 bases, and 9 bases lay outside the gene matches. The CDR3 region has the DNA TGTGCCAGCCGACCGGCCGGGACAGCGAACACCGGGGAGCTGTTTTTT. Encoded protein: CASRPAGTANTGELFF.

The table lists this clone with a count of one. The CDR3: CASSQDPRGNEQYF. CDR3 bases: TGCGCCAGCAGCCAAGATCCCCGGGGAAACGAGCAGTACTTC. The chain has TRBV4-3 and TRBJ2-7, with a tentative D call TRBD2 (5 bases). Per the germline V gene, CDR1 is LGHNA and CDR2 is YSLEER. Trimming took 0 bases from V and 5 from J, leaving 11 bases between them. This CDR3 is 14 amino acids long.

The chain employs TRBV19 and TRBJ2-2; 8 bases are a match to TRBD1. The V gene end was trimmed by 7 bases and the J gene end by 7 bases; junction bases not matched to a gene: 8. CDR1 is LNHDA and CDR2 is SQIVND in the germline V gene (reference sequence). The length of the CDR3 is 14 residues. The CDR3 coding sequence is TGTGCCAGTACCAAGACAGGGGTCGGCGGGGAGCTGTTTTTT. Its translation is CASTKTGVGGELFF.

V and J are TRBV7-9 and TRBJ2-3; D not certain. The V gene's germline CDR1 is SEHNR and CDR2 FQNEAQ (reference sequence). V was pared by 6 bases and J by 12 bases, with 16 bases between. The CDR3 runs 12 residues. The chain's CDR3 is CASRRYSHRQYF. CDR3 nucleotide sequence: TGTGCCAGCAGGCGATACTCCCATAGACAGTATTTT.

The chain combines TRBV7-6 with TRBJ2-1; 8 bases align to TRBD1. CDR3 size: 17 residues. CDR1 is SGHVS and CDR2 is FNYEAQ in the germline V gene. V gave up 3 bases and J gave up 0 bases; unmatched junction bases: 7. CDR3 in amino acids: CASSFLQGTGSYNEQFF. The CDR3 nucleotides read TGTGCCAGCAGCTTTTTGCAGGGGACAGGCTCCTACAATGAGCAGTTCTTC.